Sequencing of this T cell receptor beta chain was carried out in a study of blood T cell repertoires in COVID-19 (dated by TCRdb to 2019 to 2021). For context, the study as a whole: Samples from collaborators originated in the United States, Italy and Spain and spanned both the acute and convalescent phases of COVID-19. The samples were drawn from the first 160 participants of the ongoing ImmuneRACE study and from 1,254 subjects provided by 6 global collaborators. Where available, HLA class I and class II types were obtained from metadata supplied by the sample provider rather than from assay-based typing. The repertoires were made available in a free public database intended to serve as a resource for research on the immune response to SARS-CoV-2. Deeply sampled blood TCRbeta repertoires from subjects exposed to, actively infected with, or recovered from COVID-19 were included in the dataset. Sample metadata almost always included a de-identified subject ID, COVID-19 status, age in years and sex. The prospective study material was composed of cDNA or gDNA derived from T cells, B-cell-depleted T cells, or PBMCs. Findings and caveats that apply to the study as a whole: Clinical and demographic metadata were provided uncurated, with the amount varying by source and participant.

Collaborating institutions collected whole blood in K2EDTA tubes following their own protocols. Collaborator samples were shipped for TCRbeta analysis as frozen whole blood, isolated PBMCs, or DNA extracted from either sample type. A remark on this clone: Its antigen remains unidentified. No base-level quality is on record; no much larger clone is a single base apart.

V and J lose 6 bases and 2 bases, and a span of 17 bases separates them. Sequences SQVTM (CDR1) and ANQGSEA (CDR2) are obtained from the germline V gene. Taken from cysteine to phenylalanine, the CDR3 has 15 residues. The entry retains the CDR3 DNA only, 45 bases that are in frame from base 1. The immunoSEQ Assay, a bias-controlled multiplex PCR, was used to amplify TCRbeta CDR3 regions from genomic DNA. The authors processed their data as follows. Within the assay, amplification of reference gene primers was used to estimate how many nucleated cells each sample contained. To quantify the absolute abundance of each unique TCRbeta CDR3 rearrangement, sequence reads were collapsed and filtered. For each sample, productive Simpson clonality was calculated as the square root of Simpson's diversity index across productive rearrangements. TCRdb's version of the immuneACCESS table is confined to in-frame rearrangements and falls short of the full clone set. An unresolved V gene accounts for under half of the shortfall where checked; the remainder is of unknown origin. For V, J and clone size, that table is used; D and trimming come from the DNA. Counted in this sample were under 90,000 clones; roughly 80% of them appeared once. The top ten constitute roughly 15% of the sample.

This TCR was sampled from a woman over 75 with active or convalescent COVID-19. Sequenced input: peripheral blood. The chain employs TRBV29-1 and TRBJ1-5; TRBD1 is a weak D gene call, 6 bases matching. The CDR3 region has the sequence CSVVGTTAGNQPQHF. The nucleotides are TGCAGCGTGGTAGGGACAACCGCGGGCAATCAGCCCCAGCATTTT.